Listed below are T cell receptor beta chains from one sample, sequenced in a study of cytomegalovirus exposure and HLA in healthy donors. Sequencing was performed with immunoSEQ multiplex PCR; in TCRdb, only in-frame clones are kept and a portion is missing. The sample records around 110,000 clones, over 80% being singletons. The sequencing sample was made of PBMCs. The receptor source for this set is a man aged 25 to 45 in good health and CMV-seronegative. CDR3s include the opening cysteine and the closing phenylalanine or tryptophan. D genes are given only for firm matches. Rows may omit the clone size; those that give it use once, few, many or a size class.

j_call	v_call	clone_size	cdr3_length	d_call	cdr3_nt	cdr3_aa
TRBJ2-7	TRBV7-9	-	18	-	TGTGCCAGCAGCTCCCCCCCGGGGTCAGGGGCGGCAACCTACGAGCAGTACTTC	CASSSPPGSGAATYEQYF
TRBJ1-4	TRBV25-1	-	15	TRBD1	TGTGCCAGCAGTGAGACAAGGGACAGGTCTGAAAAACTGTTTTTT	CASSETRDRSEKLFF
TRBJ2-1	TRBV18	-	14	TRBD2	TGTGCCAGCTCAACGGGACTAGCCACCAATGAGCAGTTCTTC	CASSTGLATNEQFF
TRBJ1-1	TRBV5-1	-	13	-	TGCGCCAGCAGCTTTGGCGGGTGGGCTGAAGCTTTCTTT	CASSFGGWAEAFF
TRBJ2-5	TRBV2	-	13	TRBD2	TGTGCCATCCAGCGGGGGGGCCAAGAGACCCAGTACTTC	CAIQRGGQETQYF
TRBJ2-3	TRBV28	-	15	TRBD2	TGTGCCATATCCCTTATGGGGGGGGTCCCACATACGCAGTATTTT	CAISLMGGVPHTQYF
TRBJ2-2	TRBV4-2	few	18	TRBD2	TGTGCCAGCAGCCAAGATGGGCGGGGGGGCGGGGACACCGGGGAGCTGTTTTTT	CASSQDGRGGGDTGELFF
TRBJ1-2	TRBV7-2	-	13	TRBD1	TGTGCCAGCAGCCCCCGGGACAGCTATGGCTACACCTTC	CASSPRDSYGYTF
TRBJ2-7	TRBV7-8	-	16	-	TGTGCCAGCAGCCCGACAGCGCTGAAGGGGTCCTACGAGCAGTACTTC	CASSPTALKGSYEQYF
TRBJ2-3	TRBV2	-	16	TRBD2	TGTGCCAGCAGTGAAGCGCTAGCGGGGGGGCTAGATACGCAGTATTTT	CASSEALAGGLDTQYF
TRBJ1-5	TRBV2	once	15	-	TGTGCCAGCAGTGTATCGGCGGGGGGGAATCAGCCCCAGCATTTT	CASSVSAGGNQPQHF
TRBJ1-5	TRBV19	-	15	TRBD1	TGTGCCAGTAGTATCGGACAGGGCCCCAATCAGCCCCAGCATTTT	CASSIGQGPNQPQHF
TRBJ2-7	TRBV28	once	15	-	TGTGCCAGCAGCCTTGGTGGGGGCGCGCTCTACGAGCAGTACTTC	CASSLGGGALYEQYF
TRBJ1-3	TRBV18	-	15	-	TGTGCCAGCTCACCACGGTCAGGCCTAGGAAACACCATATATTTT	CASSPRSGLGNTIYF